This is a list of T cell receptor beta chains from one sample in a study of PD-1 blockade in mismatch repair-deficient tumors. Profiling relied on immunoSEQ multiplex PCR, and the TCRdb table lists in-frame clones only, not all of them. The profile shows about 51,000 clones, around 80% of them singletons. Sequences were derived from peripheral blood, sampled 4 weeks after starting pembrolizumab. These receptors were taken from an adult with mismatch repair-deficient cancer. Each CDR3 is given with its conserved first and last residue. D genes are given only for firm matches. Clone size is not always given. Where it is, it says once, few, many or a class for expanded clones.

v_gene: TRBV7-9; d_gene: TRBD1; j_gene: TRBJ2-5; abundance: .; CDR3aa: CASSLYLDRGSETQYF; CDR3nt: TGTGCCAGCAGCTTATATTTAGACAGGGGGAGTGAGACCCAGTACTTC
v_gene: TRBV21-1; d_gene: .; j_gene: TRBJ1-4; abundance: .; CDR3aa: CASTRQGWTNEKLFF; CDR3nt: TGTGCCAGCACGAGGCAGGGATGGACTAATGAAAAACTGTTTTTT
v_gene: TRBV7-3; d_gene: .; j_gene: TRBJ2-7; abundance: .; CDR3aa: CASGPGRKAGIYEQYF; CDR3nt: TGTGCCAGCGGACCGGGACGGAAGGCCGGAATTTACGAGCAGTACTTC
v_gene: TRBV18; d_gene: .; j_gene: TRBJ2-4; abundance: .; CDR3aa: CASSPRAQYKNIQYF; CDR3nt: TGTGCCAGCTCACCCAGGGCACAGTACAAAAACATTCAGTACTTC
v_gene: TRBV19; d_gene: TRBD2; j_gene: TRBJ2-1; abundance: once; CDR3aa: CASSRTSGRTGLNEQFF; CDR3nt: TGTGCCAGTAGTAGGACTAGCGGGAGGACCGGGCTCAATGAGCAGTTCTTC
v_gene: TRBV18; d_gene: .; j_gene: TRBJ2-7; abundance: few; CDR3aa: CASSASFGVDEQYF; CDR3nt: TGTGCCAGCTCGGCGAGCTTCGGGGTTGACGAGCAGTACTTC
v_gene: TRBV19; d_gene: .; j_gene: TRBJ1-1; abundance: .; CDR3aa: CASRGDTWGVNTEAFF; CDR3nt: TGTGCCTCCAGGGGAGACACATGGGGGGTAAACACTGAAGCTTTCTTT
v_gene: TRBV6-1; d_gene: .; j_gene: TRBJ2-5; abundance: few; CDR3aa: CASSVSGTAIGTQYF; CDR3nt: TGTGCCAGCAGTGTTTCCGGGACGGCGATTGGGACCCAGTACTTC
v_gene: TRBV7-9; d_gene: .; j_gene: TRBJ2-5; abundance: .; CDR3aa: CASSLVGAGQETQYF; CDR3nt: TGTGCCAGCAGCTTAGTCGGGGCAGGGCAAGAGACCCAGTACTTC
v_gene: TRBV19; d_gene: .; j_gene: TRBJ1-5; abundance: .; CDR3aa: CASSIDLGTRTRHF; CDR3nt: TGTGCCAGTAGTATCGACTTGGGAACCAGGACTCGCCATTTT
v_gene: TRBV9; d_gene: .; j_gene: TRBJ1-1; abundance: .; CDR3aa: CASSNTWGGNTEAFF; CDR3nt: TGTGCCAGCAGCAACACCTGGGGGGGGAACACTGAAGCTTTCTTT
v_gene: TRBV30; d_gene: .; j_gene: TRBJ2-6; abundance: once; CDR3aa: CAWSVGGANVLTF; CDR3nt: TGTGCCTGGAGTGTGGGTGGGGCCAACGTCCTGACTTTC
v_gene: TRBV7-2; d_gene: .; j_gene: TRBJ1-2; abundance: .; CDR3aa: CASSLTGLNYGYTF; CDR3nt: TGTGCCAGCAGCTTGACGGGTCTTAACTATGGCTACACCTTC
v_gene: TRBV30; d_gene: TRBD1; j_gene: TRBJ2-7; abundance: .; CDR3aa: CAWSVPLGTGLLYTVEQYF; CDR3nt: TGTGCCTGGAGTGTACCCCTCGGGACAGGGCTACTATACACAGTCGAGCAGTACTTC
v_gene: TRBV19; d_gene: TRBD2; j_gene: TRBJ2-7; abundance: .; CDR3aa: CASSSSGTAYEQYF; CDR3nt: TGTGCCAGTAGTTCTAGCGGGACCGCCTACGAGCAGTACTTC
v_gene: TRBV28; d_gene: TRBD2; j_gene: TRBJ2-3; abundance: .; CDR3aa: CASSFPLAVSTDTQYF; CDR3nt: TGTGCCAGCAGTTTTCCCCTAGCGGTTAGCACAGATACGCAGTATTTT
v_gene: TRBV27; d_gene: .; j_gene: TRBJ2-3; abundance: .; CDR3aa: CASSLSPDTQYF; CDR3nt: TGTGCCAGCAGTTTATCACCAGATACGCAGTATTTT